The entry that follows covers one TCR beta chain sequence. Clones were sequenced by immunoSEQ multiplex PCR, and TCRdb holds only the in-frame ones, with some missing. The data contain over 100,000 clones, nearly 90% of them singletons. Germline CDR1 LNHDA, CDR2 SQIVND (reference sequence). V was clipped by 3 bases and J by 2 bases, with 10 bases between them. The CDR3 is 14 residues long. The data originate from a study of control samples from healthy donors and cancer patients. This TCR derives from a man aged 50-60 years in good health. The chain employs TRBV19 and TRBJ2-5; possible D gene TRBD2, 7 bases. The sample was blood. The CDR3 loop reads CASSIRGAQETQYF. The CDR3, as DNA: TGTGCCAGTAGTATTCGGGGGGCGCAAGAGACCCAGTACTTC.